Following are 17 T cell receptor beta chains from one sample sequenced in a study of cytomegalovirus exposure and HLA in healthy donors. The study ran its PCR with 60 Vbeta and 13 Jbeta primers. Sequencing was performed with immunoSEQ multiplex PCR; in TCRdb, only in-frame clones are kept and a portion is missing. The sample contains under 300,000 clones, just over 85% of which appear only once. The sequenced sample was PBMCs. The origin of the receptors is a man aged 35-49 years in good health and CMV-seropositive.

This clone was counted between two and nine times. The V gene is TRBV10-3, the J gene TRBJ2-1, with 8 bases fitting TRBD2. Germline V CDR1 and CDR2: ENHRY, SYGVKD. CDR3 length: 17 residues. J gave up 10 bases and V 3 bases, and 17 bases lay outside the gene matches. The DNA of the CDR3 is TGTGCCATCAGTGATATCGAGTACCGGGAGGGCCGAGAGGAGCAGTTCTTC. Translating it yields CAISDIEYREGREEQFF.

This chain connects TRBV19 to TRBJ1-1; the D gene is possibly TRBD1 (5 bases). V lost 7 bases and J lost 0, with 21 bases in between. This CDR3 has 17 amino acids. CDR1 and CDR2 (germline): LNHDA, SQIVND (reference sequence). Written as DNA, the CDR3 is TGTGCCAGTATCCGAGCGGGGCACGGTGACATGAACACTGAAGCTTTCTTT. It specifies CASIRAGHGDMNTEAFF.

The rearrangement links TRBV7-2 to TRBJ1-1; TRBD1 matches at 7 bases. The CDR3 extends over 15 amino acids. The junction had 6 bases not matched to a gene; V was cut back by 2 bases and J by 3 bases. Looked up from germline, CDR1 is SGHTA and CDR2 is FQGNSA. This chain's CDR3 is CASSLWDRADTEAFF. CDR3 sequence (DNA): TGTGCCAGCAGCTTATGGGACAGAGCGGACACTGAAGCTTTCTTT.

The rearrangement uses TRBV2 and TRBJ1-4, with D unresolved. Germline V gives CDR1 SNHLY, CDR2 FYNNEI. CDR3 length: 13 residues. Deletions cut 11 bases from V and 6 bases from J, with 16 bases between. Written as DNA, the CDR3 is TGTGCCGGCCGGGTAGTAGGTCATGAAAAACTGTTTTTT. This translates into CAGRVVGHEKLFF.

This clone was counted a single time. In nucleotides, the CDR3 is TGTGCCAGCAGTGTCGACAGGGGGTTTAGAACAGATACGCAGTATTTT. This translates into CASSVDRGFRTDTQYF. This chain connects TRBV6-4 to TRBJ2-3; 9 positions match TRBD1. The CDR3 loop spans 16 amino acids. Germline V gene sequence: CDR1 MRHNA, CDR2 SNTAGT. Unmatched junction bases numbered 8, after V lost 4 bases and J lost 3 bases.

The gene calls are TRBV7-9 and TRBJ2-3; D perhaps matches TRBD2 (6 bases). CDR3 size: 15 residues. In germline, CDR1 is SEHNR, CDR2 FQNEAQ (reference sequence). V was trimmed by 2 bases and J by 5 bases, leaving 14 bases between them. As DNA, the CDR3 is TGTGCCAGCAGCTTACTCCGGGAGCCGGAAGATACGCAGTATTTT. Encoded protein: CASSLLREPEDTQYF.

This chain connects TRBV4-1 to TRBJ2-1, with 14 positions matching TRBD2. V lost 4 bases, J lost 7 bases, and 3 bases stayed unmatched. The germline V gene encodes CDR1 MGHRA and CDR2 YSYEKL. The CDR3 is 15 residues long. In DNA, the CDR3 is TGCGCCAGCAGCCGGGGGACTAGCGGGAGTAATGAGCAGTTCTTC. Translating gives CASSRGTSGSNEQFF.

The table lists this clone with a count of one. Other nucleotide sequences from this sample produce the same CDR3. The V and J genes are TRBV10-3 and TRBJ1-1; D may be TRBD1 (5 bases). Germline loops: CDR1 ENHRY, CDR2 SYGVKD. CDR3 length: 15 amino acids. The V and J ends lost 0 bases and 0 bases respectively, with 8 bases between them. In DNA form, the CDR3 reads TGTGCCATCAGTGAGTCACAGGATTTGAACACTGAAGCTTTCTTT. Translation: CAISESQDLNTEAFF.

The chain carries TRBV28 and TRBJ2-1, with 13 bases identical to TRBD2. V trimming: 8 bases; J trimming: 4 bases; junction bases outside the gene matches: 8. CDR1 is MDHEN, CDR2 SYDVKM, per germline. The CDR3 runs 16 residues. In DNA form, the CDR3 reads TGTGCCAGCCTCCGGACTAGCGGGAGTTTGTACAATGAGCAGTTCTTC. Translated: CASLRTSGSLYNEQFF.

The CDR3 bases are TGTGCCAGTAGGGAATCGGACAGGACGAACACTGAAGCTTTCTTT. Translated: CASRESDRTNTEAFF. The chain recombines TRBV19 with TRBJ1-1, with 7 bases identical to TRBD1. The germline CDR1 and CDR2 sequences are LNHDA and SQIVND (reference sequence). Losses at the gene ends were 6 bases for V and 1 base for J; bases not matched to a gene: 8. This CDR3 contains 15 residues.

CDR3 nucleotide sequence: TGTGCCAGCAGTCTATCCTACAGGTGGGCGCAGTTCTTC. As protein: CASSLSYRWAQFF. This chain links TRBV28 with TRBJ2-1, with a tentative D call TRBD1 (5 bases). CDR3 size: 13 residues. Trimming removed 5 bases from V and 12 bases from J, with 17 bases in between. CDR1 MDHEN and CDR2 SYDVKM come from the germline V gene. The entire variable domain, with the rest obtained from reference TRBV28 and TRBJ2-1, is as follows: DVKVTQSSRYLVKRTGEKVFLECVQDMDHENMFWYRQDPGLGLRLIYFSYDVKMKEKGDIPEGYSVSREKKERFSLILESASTNQTSMYLCASSLSYRWAQFFGPGTRLTVL.

This chain uses TRBV11-2 with TRBJ1-1; no firm D call. V dropped 1 base and J dropped 3 bases, with 12 bases sitting between them. CDR1 and CDR2 from the germline V gene are SGHAT and FQNNGV. The CDR3 consists of 15 residues. As DNA, the CDR3 is TGTGCCAGCAGCTTAGTTTCGGCGGGGTACACTGAAGCTTTCTTT. This codes for CASSLVSAGYTEAFF.

The genes are TRBV9 and TRBJ2-5, with 8 positions matching TRBD2. Germline V lookup: CDR1 SGDLS, CDR2 YYNGEE. This CDR3 has 15 residues. The trim removed 1 base at V and 3 bases at J, leaving 5 bases unmatched. The CDR3 spells CASSVSWRGEETQYF. The CDR3 nucleotides are TGTGCCAGCAGCGTAAGTTGGCGGGGGGAAGAGACCCAGTACTTC.

A few counts support this clone. The gene calls are TRBV5-6 and TRBJ2-2; 9 bases fit TRBD1. Per germline, CDR1 SGHDT and CDR2 YYEEEE. The CDR3 runs 17 residues. V shed 6 bases, J shed 5 bases, and the junction held 14 bases outside the gene matches. The CDR3 is CASKLEISGTGTGELFF. CDR3 in DNA: TGTGCCAGCAAACTGGAGATTTCCGGGACAGGGACCGGGGAGCTGTTTTTT.

This chain connects TRBV7-2 to TRBJ1-2; tentative D call: TRBD1 (6 bases). CDR1 is SGHTA, CDR2 FQGNSA, per germline. V was clipped by 1 base and J by 0 bases, with 15 bases between them. The CDR3 is 17 amino acids. The DNA for the CDR3 is TGTGCCAGCAGCTTAGGTGGGGGTCAGGGGACTAACTATGGCTACACCTTC. As protein: CASSLGGGQGTNYGYTF.

V usage is TRBV11-2 and J usage is TRBJ2-7, with 9 positions matching TRBD1. Germline assignment: CDR1 SGHAT and CDR2 FQNNGV. V trimming: 8 bases; J trimming: 4 bases; junction bases outside the gene matches: 6. The CDR3 is 13 amino acids. CDR3: CASGRTGEYEQYF. The CDR3 DNA sequence: TGTGCCAGCGGAAGGACAGGGGAGTACGAGCAGTACTTC.

This chain joins TRBV19 and TRBJ1-5; D is possibly TRBD1 (5 bases). Per germline, CDR1 LNHDA and CDR2 SQIVND (reference sequence). V gave up 6 bases and J gave up 4 bases, with 13 bases separating them. The CDR3 extends over 14 amino acids. Written as DNA, the CDR3 is TGTGCCAGTAGAGCTGGACACCTTAATCAGCCCCAGCATTTT. The encoded protein is CASRAGHLNQPQHF.